This T cell receptor (beta chain) derives from a study of shared clonotypes between healthy human individuals. Naive CD8 populations comprised CD45RO-negative cells positively selected for CCR7, excluding terminally differentiated effector memory CD45RA+ cells. This clone showed up just once. Antigen: not known. General observations from the study: Sharing across four donors was highest in naive CD4 (roughly 5%) and lowest in memory CD8 (roughly 0.4%).

Generated by immunoSEQ multiplex PCR, the TCRdb table keeps only in-frame clones and is missing some. The sample shows some 2,000,000 clones, approximately 95% of them seen only once. This TCR derives from a young man in good health. The sequencing input was naive CD8+ T cells sorted from blood.

CDR3 coding DNA: TGCGCCAGCAGCCAAGATATCGTACAGGGTCAGCCCCAGCATTTT. Residues: CASSQDIVQGQPQHF. The chain employs TRBV4-3 and TRBJ1-5, with a tentative D call TRBD1 (6 bases). The CDR3 is 15 residues long. The V end lost 0 bases, the J end lost 6 bases, and 12 bases lay between the germline ends. Germline-derived CDR1 and CDR2 are LGHNA and YSLEER.